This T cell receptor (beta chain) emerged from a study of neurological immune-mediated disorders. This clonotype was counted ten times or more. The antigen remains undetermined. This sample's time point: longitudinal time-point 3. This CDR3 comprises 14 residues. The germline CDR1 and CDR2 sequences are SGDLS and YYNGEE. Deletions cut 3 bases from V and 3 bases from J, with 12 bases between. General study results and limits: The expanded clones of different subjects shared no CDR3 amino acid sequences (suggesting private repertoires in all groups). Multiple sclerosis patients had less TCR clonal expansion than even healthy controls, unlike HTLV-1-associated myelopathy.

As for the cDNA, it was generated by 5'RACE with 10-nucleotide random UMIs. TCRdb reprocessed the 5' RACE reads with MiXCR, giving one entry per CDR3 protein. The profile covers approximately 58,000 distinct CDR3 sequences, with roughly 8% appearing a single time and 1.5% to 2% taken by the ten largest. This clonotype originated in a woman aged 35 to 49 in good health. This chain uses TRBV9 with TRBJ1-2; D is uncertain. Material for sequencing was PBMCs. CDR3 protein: CASSERGRDYGYTF. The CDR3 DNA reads TGTGCCAGCAGCGAACGAGGACGTGACTATGGCTACACCTTC. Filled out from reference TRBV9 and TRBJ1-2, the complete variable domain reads DSGVTQTPKHLITATGQRVTLRCSPRSGDLSVYWYQQSLDQGLQFLIQYYNGEERAKGNILERFSAQQFPDLHSELNLSSLELGDSALYFCASSERGRDYGYTFGSGTRLTVV.